These 10 T cell receptor beta chains were all obtained from the same sample, sequenced in a study of blood T cell repertoires in COVID-19. The table came from immunoSEQ multiplex PCR; TCRdb's copy has only in-frame clones and leaves some out. The sample lists about 220,000 clones, around 82% seen once, with about 2.5% in the top ten. The sequenced sample consisted of peripheral blood. The receptors here all came from a woman in her 40s with active or convalescent COVID-19.

As regards this clone: Compared with germline, one end of the junction differs, possibly owing to a read error. The genes are TRBV10-3 and TRBJ2-3; 8 bases map to TRBD2. Germline V lookup: CDR1 ENHRY, CDR2 SYGVKD. CDR3 length equals 14 residues. The CDR3 region is CAITETSVDDTQYF. DNA of the CDR3: TGTGCCATCACTGAGACTAGCGTAGATGATACGCAGTATTTT.

Ten or more counts support this clone. The CDR3 coding sequence is TGTGCCAGCAGCGAGGACAGGAACTCTGGAAACACCATATATTTT. Translating it yields CASSEDRNSGNTIYF. This chain joins TRBV6-4 and TRBJ1-3; 7 nucleotides match TRBD1. The V segment lost 6 bases and the J segment 0 bases; nucleotides outside the gene matches: 5. CDR1 and CDR2 from the germline V gene are MRHNA and SNTAGT. The CDR3 length is 15 residues.

V is TRBV2 and J is TRBJ2-2, with TRBD2 matching over 8 bases. CDR1 SNHLY and CDR2 FYNNEI come from the germline V gene. This CDR3 spans 15 amino acids. J lost 5 bases, V lost 3 bases, and 5 bases had no gene match. The CDR3 sequence is CASSDSASGTGELFF. DNA for the CDR3: TGTGCCAGCAGTGATTCCGCTAGCGGGACCGGGGAGCTGTTTTTT.

The chain combines TRBV29-1 with TRBJ1-1, with TRBD1 as a possible D gene (5 bases). CDR3 length: 13 residues. Germline V CDR1 and CDR2: SQVTM, ANQGSEA. The ends were cut back, 2 bases at V and 3 bases at J, with 10 bases in the middle. CDR3 DNA: TGCAGCGTTGAACCCAGGGCTCACACTGAAGCTTTCTTT. Its protein is CSVEPRAHTEAFF.

The chain employs TRBV19 and TRBJ1-1; D gene uncertain. This CDR3 contains 14 residues. The germline V and J ends were trimmed by 7 bases and 1 base, with 13 bases remaining between them. Germline CDR1 reads LNHDA; CDR2 reads SQIVND (reference sequence). Here the CDR3 reads CASTENGRNTEAFF. CDR3 DNA sequence: TGTGCCAGTACCGAAAACGGGAGGAACACTGAAGCTTTCTTT.

The V and J genes are TRBV29-1 and TRBJ2-3; TRBD1 matches 10 bases. The germline V gene encodes CDR1 SQVTM and CDR2 ANQGSEA. The CDR3 runs 15 residues. The trim removed 6 bases at V and 3 bases at J, leaving 9 bases unmatched. CDR3 in DNA: TGCAGCGTACAAGGGACAGGGGCCGGGACAGATACGCAGTATTTT. Its protein is CSVQGTGAGTDTQYF.

The chain carries TRBV25-1 and TRBJ1-5, with a tentative D call TRBD1 (5 bases). CDR1 MGHDK and CDR2 SYGVNS come from the germline V gene. The CDR3 has 13 residues. Trimming took 4 bases from V and 7 from J, leaving 11 bases between them. The CDR3 region is CASSGGGRQPQHF. The CDR3 DNA follows: TGTGCCAGCAGTGGGGGGGGAAGGCAGCCCCAGCATTTT.

In this sample, this clone turned up once. The chain recombines TRBV11-3 with TRBJ2-3; D is perhaps TRBD2 (5 bases). The CDR3 covers 16 residues. V lost 1 base to trimming and J lost 2 bases, with 13 bases between them. Germline V gene lookup returns CDR1 SGHNT and CDR2 YENEEA. The CDR3, as DNA: TGTGCCAGCAGCTTAGTATCGGGGTGGAACACAGATACGCAGTATTTT. This codes for CASSLVSGWNTDTQYF.

The V gene is TRBV19, the J gene TRBJ2-1; the match to TRBD2 covers 11 bases. Trimming took 3 bases from V and 0 from J; bases not matched to a gene: 1. This CDR3 has 16 residues. The germline gives CDR1 LNHDA, CDR2 SQIVND (reference sequence). The CDR3 sequence: CASSIGTSGSYNEQFF. DNA for the CDR3: TGTGCCAGTAGTATTGGGACTAGCGGCTCCTACAATGAGCAGTTCTTC. Combining the CDR3 with reference TRBV19 and TRBJ2-1 gives the whole variable domain DGGITQSPKYLFRKEGQNVTLSCEQNLNHDAMYWYRQDPGQGLRLIYYSQIVNDFQKGDIAEGYSVSREKKESFPLTVTSAQKNPTAFYLCASSIGTSGSYNEQFFGPGTRLTVL.

The chain couples TRBV20-1 to TRBJ2-2; D remains ambiguous. V dropped 3 bases and J dropped 1 base, with 9 bases sitting between them. Germline CDR1 is DFQATT and CDR2 is SNEGSKA (reference sequence). The CDR3 loop spans 14 amino acids. The CDR3 sequence: CSASPGLNTGELFF. The DNA for the CDR3 is TGCAGTGCTAGTCCAGGCTTGAACACCGGGGAGCTGTTTTTT.